This T cell receptor (beta chain) was captured by sequencing in a study of blood T cell repertoires in COVID-19. Study in general: Samples taken during acute and convalescent COVID-19 were collected in the United States, Italy and Spain.

The repertoire was sequenced with immunoSEQ multiplex PCR; TCRdb's copy has only in-frame clones and lacks some. The sample holds approximately 300,000 clones, approximately 90% seen once. From germline, CDR1 is MGHRA and CDR2 YSYEKL. Trimming took 3 bases from V and 4 from J; bases not matched to a gene: 7. CDR3 length: 16 residues. Participants, about 18 to 90 years old, spanned some 23 US areas. Recovery among Cohort 3 donors was established by two negative PCRs, clearance, or symptom resolution. The receptor was isolated from a man younger than 40 who had recovered from COVID-19. The rearrangement uses TRBV4-1 and TRBJ2-7; TRBD2 agrees at 12 bases. Sample: PBMCs or T cells enriched from blood (not recorded which). CDR3 amino acids: CASSQLRTSGVYEQYF. Written as DNA, the CDR3 is TGCGCCAGCAGCCAGCTAAGGACTAGCGGGGTGTACGAGCAGTACTTC.